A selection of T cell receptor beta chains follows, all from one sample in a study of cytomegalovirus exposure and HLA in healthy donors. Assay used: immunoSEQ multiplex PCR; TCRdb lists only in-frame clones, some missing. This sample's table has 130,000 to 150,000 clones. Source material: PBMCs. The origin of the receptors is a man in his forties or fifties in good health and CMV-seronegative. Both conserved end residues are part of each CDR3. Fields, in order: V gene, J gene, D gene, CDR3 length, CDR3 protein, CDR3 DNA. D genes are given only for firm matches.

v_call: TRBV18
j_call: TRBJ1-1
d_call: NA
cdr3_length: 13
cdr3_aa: CASSPSAGTEAFF
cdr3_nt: TGTGCCAGCTCACCTAGTGCTGGCACTGAAGCTTTCTTT

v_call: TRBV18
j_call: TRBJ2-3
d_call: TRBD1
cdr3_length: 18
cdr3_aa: CASSPFPRQGTSTDTQYF
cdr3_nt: TGTGCCAGCTCACCGTTCCCCCGACAGGGGACAAGCACAGATACGCAGTATTTT

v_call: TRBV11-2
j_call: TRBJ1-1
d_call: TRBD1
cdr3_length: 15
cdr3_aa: CASRPNRGWGTEAFF
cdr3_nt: TGTGCCAGCAGACCTAACAGGGGATGGGGAACTGAAGCTTTCTTT

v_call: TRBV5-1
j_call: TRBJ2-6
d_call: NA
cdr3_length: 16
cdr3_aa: CASSWDTTWGANVLTF
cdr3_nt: TGCGCCAGCAGTTGGGACACCACTTGGGGGGCCAACGTCCTGACTTTC

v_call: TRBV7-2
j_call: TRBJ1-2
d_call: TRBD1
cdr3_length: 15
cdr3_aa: CASSSRQGANYGYTF
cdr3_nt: TGTGCCAGCAGCTCGCGGCAGGGGGCGAACTATGGCTACACCTTC

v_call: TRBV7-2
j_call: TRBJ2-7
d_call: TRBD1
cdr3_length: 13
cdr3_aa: CASSLPDRVKQYF
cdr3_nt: TGTGCCAGCAGCTTACCAGACAGGGTAAAGCAGTACTTC

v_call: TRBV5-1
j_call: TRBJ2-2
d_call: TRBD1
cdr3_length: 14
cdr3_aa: CASSGGQGSGELFF
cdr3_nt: TGCGCCAGCAGCGGAGGACAGGGTTCTGGGGAGCTGTTTTTT

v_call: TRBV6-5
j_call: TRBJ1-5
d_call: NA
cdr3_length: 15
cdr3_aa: CASRETGNSNQPQHF
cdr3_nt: TGTGCCAGCAGGGAGACAGGCAATAGCAATCAGCCCCAGCATTTT

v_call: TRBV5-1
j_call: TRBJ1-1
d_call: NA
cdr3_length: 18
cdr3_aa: CASSLGPGVGNWGTEAFF
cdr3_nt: TGCGCCAGCAGCTTGGGGCCCGGGGTGGGGAATTGGGGCACTGAAGCTTTCTTT

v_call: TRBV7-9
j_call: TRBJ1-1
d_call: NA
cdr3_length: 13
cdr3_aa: CASSLETGQGAFF
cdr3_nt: TGTGCCAGCAGCTTAGAAACAGGGCAGGGAGCTTTCTTT

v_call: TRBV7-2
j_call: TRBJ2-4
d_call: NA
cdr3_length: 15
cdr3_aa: CASSFSSSAKNIQYF
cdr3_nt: TGTGCCAGCAGCTTCTCCAGTTCAGCCAAAAACATTCAGTACTTC

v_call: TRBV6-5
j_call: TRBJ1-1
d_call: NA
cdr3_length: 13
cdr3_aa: CASTFRGGTEAFF
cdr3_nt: TGTGCCAGCACTTTCCGAGGGGGCACTGAAGCTTTCTTT

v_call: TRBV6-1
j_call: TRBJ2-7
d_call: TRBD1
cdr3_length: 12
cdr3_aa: CASSESGGEQYF
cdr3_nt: TGTGCCAGCAGTGAATCAGGGGGCGAGCAGTACTTC

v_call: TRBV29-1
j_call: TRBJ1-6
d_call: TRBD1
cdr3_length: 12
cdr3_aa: CSVGTANSPLHF
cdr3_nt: TGCAGCGTCGGGACAGCGAATTCACCCCTCCACTTT

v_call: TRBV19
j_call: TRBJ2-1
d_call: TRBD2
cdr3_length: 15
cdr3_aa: CASSRLAGNYNEQFF
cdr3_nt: TGTGCCAGTAGTCGACTAGCGGGGAACTACAATGAGCAGTTCTTC

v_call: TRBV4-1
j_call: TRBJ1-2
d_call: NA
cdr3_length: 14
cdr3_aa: CASSQDLGRAGYTF
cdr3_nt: TGCGCCAGCAGCCAAGACCTAGGGAGAGCTGGCTACACCTTC

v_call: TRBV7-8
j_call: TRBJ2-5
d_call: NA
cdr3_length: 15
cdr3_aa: CASSLAIKTGETQYF
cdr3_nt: TGTGCCAGCAGCTTAGCCATTAAGACTGGAGAGACCCAGTACTTC

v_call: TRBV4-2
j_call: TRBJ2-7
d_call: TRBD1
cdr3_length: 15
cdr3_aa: CASSPTGTGEYEQYF
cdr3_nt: TGTGCCAGCAGCCCAACCGGGACAGGGGAGTACGAGCAGTACTTC

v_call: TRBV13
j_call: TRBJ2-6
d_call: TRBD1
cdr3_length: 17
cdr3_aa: CASSPIDRAAGANVLTF
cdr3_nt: TGTGCCAGCAGCCCGATCGACAGGGCGGCTGGGGCCAACGTCCTGACTTTC

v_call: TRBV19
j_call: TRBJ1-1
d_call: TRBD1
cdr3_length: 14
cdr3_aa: CASRPGTVNTEAFF
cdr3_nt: TGTGCCAGTAGACCCGGGACAGTGAACACTGAAGCTTTCTTT

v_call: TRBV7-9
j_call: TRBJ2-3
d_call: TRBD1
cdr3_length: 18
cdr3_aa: CASSLVLVFGTDTDTQYF
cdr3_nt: TGTGCCAGCAGCTTAGTTCTCGTATTTGGGACAGACACAGATACGCAGTATTTT

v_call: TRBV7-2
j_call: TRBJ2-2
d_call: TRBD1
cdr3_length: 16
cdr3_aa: CASSLKTGGYFGELFF
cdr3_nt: TGTGCCAGCAGCCTTAAAACAGGGGGGTATTTCGGGGAGCTGTTTTTT

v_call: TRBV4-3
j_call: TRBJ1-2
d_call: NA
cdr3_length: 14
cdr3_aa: CASSQGDTVYGYTF
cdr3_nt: TGCGCCAGCAGCCAGGGGGACACCGTCTATGGCTACACCTTC

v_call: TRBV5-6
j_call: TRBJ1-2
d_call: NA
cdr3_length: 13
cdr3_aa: CASSLRGGDGYTF
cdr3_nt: TGTGCCAGCAGCTTGCGAGGCGGGGATGGCTACACCTTC

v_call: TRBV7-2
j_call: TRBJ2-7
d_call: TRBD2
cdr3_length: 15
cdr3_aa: CASSLGVGGGYEQYF
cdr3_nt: TGTGCCAGCAGCTTAGGTGTTGGGGGGGGCTACGAGCAGTACTTC

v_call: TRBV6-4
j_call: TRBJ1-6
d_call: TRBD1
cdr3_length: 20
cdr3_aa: CASSGPLDRGPLDMCSPLHF
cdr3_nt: TGTGCCAGCAGTGGACCATTGGACAGGGGGCCTCTAGATATGTGTTCACCCCTCCACTTT

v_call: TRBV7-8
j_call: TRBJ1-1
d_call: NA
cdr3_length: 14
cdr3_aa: CASSLAPGDPEAFF
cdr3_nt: TGTGCCAGCAGCTTAGCCCCAGGGGACCCTGAAGCTTTCTTT

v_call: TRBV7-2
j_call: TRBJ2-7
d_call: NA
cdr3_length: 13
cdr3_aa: CASSLGQGHEQYF
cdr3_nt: TGTGCCAGCAGCTTAGGCCAGGGGCACGAGCAGTACTTC